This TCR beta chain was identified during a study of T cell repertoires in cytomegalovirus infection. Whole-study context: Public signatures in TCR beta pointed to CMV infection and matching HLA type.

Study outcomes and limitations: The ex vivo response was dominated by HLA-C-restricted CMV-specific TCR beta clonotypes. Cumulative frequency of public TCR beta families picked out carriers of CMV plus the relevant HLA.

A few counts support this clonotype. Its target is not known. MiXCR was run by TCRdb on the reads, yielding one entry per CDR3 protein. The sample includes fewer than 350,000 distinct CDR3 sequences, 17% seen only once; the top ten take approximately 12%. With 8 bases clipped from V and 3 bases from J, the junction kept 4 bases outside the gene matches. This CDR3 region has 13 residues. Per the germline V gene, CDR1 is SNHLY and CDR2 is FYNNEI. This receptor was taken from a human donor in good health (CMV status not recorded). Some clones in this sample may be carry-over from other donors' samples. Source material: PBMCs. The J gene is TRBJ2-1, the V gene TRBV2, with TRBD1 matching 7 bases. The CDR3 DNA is TGTGCCAGCGGACAGGACAACTACAATGAGCAGTTCTTC. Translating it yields CASGQDNYNEQFF.